A single sample is the source of the 25 T cell receptor beta chains below, sequenced in a study of blood T cell repertoires in COVID-19. Assay: immunoSEQ multiplex PCR; the TCRdb copy retains only in-frame clones and omits some. Of some 310,000 clones listed, over 75% are singletons. The sample comprised peripheral blood. Receptor source: a man in his forties or fifties with active or convalescent COVID-19.

The chain combines TRBV7-2 with TRBJ1-3; no clear D gene. The germline V gene encodes CDR1 SGHTA and CDR2 FQGNSA. This CDR3 contains 14 residues. V was shortened by 1 base and J by 3 bases, with 7 bases between the two germline ends. The CDR3 nucleotides read TGTGCCAGCAGCTTAGTAAGGAGTGGAAACACCATATATTTT. Translation gives CASSLVRSGNTIYF.

This rearrangement joins TRBV5-5 to TRBJ2-7; tentative D call: TRBD2 (5 bases). CDR1 is SGHKS, CDR2 YYEKEE, per germline (reference sequence). With 0 bases removed from V and 9 bases from J, the gap between germline ends came to 7 bases. The CDR3 contains 11 residues. The CDR3 nucleotides read TGTGCCAGCAGCTTGGCTGGGAGGCAGTACTTC. This translates into CASSLAGRQYF. Full variable domain (outside the CDR3, taken from reference TRBV5-5 and TRBJ2-7): DAGVTQSPTHLIKTRGQQVTLRCSPISGHKSVSWYQQVLGQGPQFIFQYYEKEERGRGNFPDRFSARQFPNYSSELNVNALLLGDSALYLCASSLAGRQYFGPGTRLTVT.

This chain uses TRBV27 with TRBJ1-1, with D possibly being TRBD1 (5 bases). From germline, CDR1 is MNHEY and CDR2 SMNVEV (reference sequence). V lost 0 bases and J 6 bases, leaving 11 bases between the germline ends. The CDR3 totals 14 residues. The CDR3 nucleotides are TGTGCCAGCAGTTTATCGTACCGGGGGGCTGAAGCTTTCTTT. It specifies CASSLSYRGAEAFF.

The chain is built from TRBV4-2 and TRBJ2-2, with TRBD1 matching over 7 bases. Looked up from germline, CDR1 is LGHNA and CDR2 is YNFKEQ. The CDR3 sequence is 15 residues long. V shed 4 bases, J shed 1 base, and the junction held 3 bases outside the gene matches. CDR3 region: CASSPRQGNTGELFF. CDR3 DNA sequence: TGTGCCAGCAGCCCCCGACAGGGGAACACCGGGGAGCTGTTTTTT.

This chain links TRBV5-1 with TRBJ2-3; maybe TRBD2 (6 bases). This CDR3 has 18 amino acids. The germline V gene encodes CDR1 SGHRS and CDR2 YFSETQ. Trimming cost V 1 base and J 0 bases, with 18 bases left between them. The CDR3 here is CASSLNGGRAYSTDTQYF. The DNA for the CDR3 is TGCGCCAGCAGCTTGAACGGGGGTAGGGCCTATAGCACAGATACGCAGTATTTT.

The rearrangement joins TRBV2 to TRBJ2-7; the D gene is possibly TRBD1 (6 bases). Germline lookup yields CDR1 SNHLY and CDR2 FYNNEI. The CDR3 has 12 residues. The V end lost 4 bases, the J end lost 3 bases, and 7 bases lay between the germline ends. The CDR3: CASSVQGYEQYF. CDR3 nucleotide sequence: TGTGCCAGCAGTGTACAGGGCTACGAGCAGTACTTC.

This clone appeared a single time. The V call is TRBV30, the J call TRBJ1-1, with TRBD1 as a possible D gene (5 bases). This CDR3 spans 12 amino acids. V gave up 5 bases and J gave up 1 base, with 8 bases separating them. Per germline, CDR1 GTSNPN and CDR2 SVGIG (reference sequence). The chain's CDR3 is CAWGGQNTEAFF. DNA for the CDR3: TGTGCCTGGGGCGGACAGAACACTGAAGCTTTCTTT.

The chain couples TRBV28 to TRBJ1-5, with D uncertain. V gave up 7 bases and J gave up 7 bases, with 17 bases separating them. CDR1 and CDR2 (germline): MDHEN, SYDVKM. The CDR3 has 14 residues. CDR3 sequence (DNA): TGTGCCAGCACCAAAGGGAGGGATGGACAGCCCCAGCATTTT. It yields the protein CASTKGRDGQPQHF.

The chain combines TRBV13 with TRBJ1-4, with TRBD1 matching 10 bases. Germline V gene sequence: CDR1 PRHDT, CDR2 FYEKMQ (reference sequence). This CDR3 spans 18 amino acids. V lost 5 bases and J lost 7; bases outside the gene matches: 16. In DNA, the CDR3 is TGTGCCAGCAGCCACCGGACAGGGGGAGCATCTTGGGGTGAAAAACTGTTTTTT. Translating gives CASSHRTGGASWGEKLFF. Together with reference TRBV13 and TRBJ1-4, the CDR3 gives the full variable domain: AAGVIQSPRHLIKEKRETATLKCYPIPRHDTVYWYQQGPGQDPQFLISFYEKMQSDKGSIPDRFSAQQFSDYHSELNMSSLELGDSALYFCASSHRTGGASWGEKLFFGSGTQLSVL.

The chain recombines TRBV12-3 or TRBV12-4 with TRBJ2-1; D is undetermined. The CDR3 totals 12 residues. Trimming removed 1 base at V and 6 bases at J, with 4 bases between. CDR3: CASSLDLNEQFF. Written as DNA, the CDR3 is TGTGCCAGCAGTTTAGATCTCAATGAGCAGTTCTTC.

The chain joins TRBV3-1 (or the pseudogene TRBV3-2) to TRBJ2-5; 8 positions match TRBD2. The length of the CDR3 is 15 residues. J gave up 5 bases and V 1 base, and 6 bases lay outside the gene matches. Germline V lookup: CDR1 LGHDT, CDR2 YNNKEL (reference sequence). As DNA, the CDR3 is TGTGCCAGCAGCCAAGGTCCGGGACTAGTGGAGACCCAGTACTTC. It encodes CASSQGPGLVETQYF.

The chain is built from TRBV4-3 and TRBJ1-2, with a weak D call TRBD1 (6 bases). Trimming stripped 0 bases from V and 4 bases from J, with 9 bases between. CDR1 is LGHNA and CDR2 is YSLEER in the germline V gene. This CDR3 contains 14 residues. This CDR3 reads CASSQDLGGYGYTF. CDR3 DNA sequence: TGCGCCAGCAGCCAAGATCTAGGGGGCTATGGCTACACCTTC.

The chain carries TRBV13 and TRBJ2-7, with unresolved D. The CDR3 spans 13 residues. Looked up from germline, CDR1 is PRHDT and CDR2 is FYEKMQ (reference sequence). V was shortened by 1 base and J by 5 bases, with 9 bases between the two germline ends. This CDR3 is CASSLDSDHEQYF. The CDR3 nucleotides read TGTGCCAGCAGCTTAGATTCAGATCACGAGCAGTACTTC.

The rearrangement joins TRBV30 to TRBJ2-1; maybe TRBD1 (5 bases). This CDR3 region has 13 residues. Germline lookup yields CDR1 GTSNPN and CDR2 SVGIG (reference sequence). Trimming cost V 3 bases and J 4 bases, with 10 bases left between them. The CDR3 bases are TGTGCCTGGAGAGCAGGGTATTACAATGAGCAGTTCTTC. Its translation: CAWRAGYYNEQFF.

This chain joins TRBV18 and TRBJ2-7; a possible D gene is TRBD1 (6 bases). Germline CDR1 is KGHSH and CDR2 is LQKENI. Deletions cut 2 bases from V and 2 bases from J, with 13 bases between. CDR3 size: 15 residues. CDR3 residues: CASSPGQGLTYEQYF. CDR3 coding DNA: TGTGCCAGCTCACCAGGGCAGGGGCTTACCTACGAGCAGTACTTC.

The rearrangement uses TRBV30 and TRBJ1-1; a possible D gene is TRBD1 (5 bases). The length of the CDR3 is 14 residues. The ends were cut back, 0 bases at V and 5 bases at J, with 13 bases in the middle. Germline assignment: CDR1 GTSNPN and CDR2 SVGIG (reference sequence). The CDR3: CAWSVGGHRTEAFF. The CDR3 DNA reads TGTGCCTGGAGTGTGGGAGGACATCGAACTGAAGCTTTCTTT.

The rearrangement links TRBV4-3 to TRBJ2-1; TRBD1 might be the D (5 bases). V was cut by 0 bases and J by 1 base, with 10 bases left in between. Germline V gene data show CDR1 as LGHNA and CDR2 as YSLEER. CDR3 length equals 16 residues. CDR3 bases: TGCGCCAGCAGCCAAGAAGGGTCAGGGTCCTACAATGAGCAGTTCTTC. Translated, it gives CASSQEGSGSYNEQFF.

This clone came up once. The chain links TRBV5-5 to TRBJ1-1; D ambiguous. V lost 2 bases to trimming and J lost 0 bases, with 8 bases between them. CDR3 size: 14 residues. Germline CDR1 is SGHKS and CDR2 is YYEKEE (reference sequence). CDR3 sequence reads: CASSFNSMNTEAFF. The DNA of the CDR3 is TGTGCCAGCAGCTTTAACAGTATGAACACTGAAGCTTTCTTT.

The chain employs TRBV18 and TRBJ1-1, with a tentative D call TRBD1 (5 bases). The CDR3 spans 13 residues. Trimming cost V 4 bases and J 4 bases, with 10 bases left between them. From germline, CDR1 is KGHSH and CDR2 LQKENI. Here the CDR3 DNA reads TGTGCCAGCTCACGTACAGGTGTCACTGAAGCTTTCTTT. Translated: CASSRTGVTEAFF.

A note on this clone: The sample contains more than one DNA sequence encoding this CDR3. The rearrangement links TRBV7-9 to TRBJ2-3, with 7 nucleotides matching TRBD1. V was clipped by 5 bases and J by 4 bases; unmatched bases: 3. The V gene's germline CDR1 is SEHNR and CDR2 FQNEAQ (reference sequence). This CDR3 is 13 amino acids long. As DNA, the CDR3 is TGTGCCAGCAGCCCTAGGGGGCCAGATACGCAGTATTTT. Amino acids: CASSPRGPDTQYF. Variable domain in full (rest from reference TRBV7-9 and TRBJ2-3): DTGVSQNPRHKITKRGQNVTFRCDPISEHNRLYWYRQTLGQGPEFLTYFQNEAQLEKSRLLSDRFSAERPKGSFSTLEIQRTEQGDSAMYLCASSPRGPDTQYFGPGTRLTVL.

In its sample, this clone was seen many times. V gene TRBV10-3 combines with J gene TRBJ1-1; 10 bases are shared with TRBD1. V shed 0 bases, J shed 9 bases, and the junction held 13 bases outside the gene matches. Germline loops: CDR1 ENHRY, CDR2 SYGVKD. The CDR3 extends over 17 amino acids. As DNA, the CDR3 is TGTGCCATCAGTGAGTCGGGAACTCGGACAGGGGGAACCCAAGCTTTCTTT. Protein sequence: CAISESGTRTGGTQAFF.

The J gene is TRBJ1-6, the V gene TRBV4-2; D is perhaps TRBD1 (6 bases). The V and J ends lost 2 bases and 6 bases respectively, with 11 bases between them. The CDR3 is made up of 15 amino acids. The V gene's germline CDR1 is LGHNA and CDR2 YNFKEQ. The CDR3 DNA reads TGTGCCAGCAGCCAACCGGACAGTCTTAATTCACCCCTCCACTTT. It translates to CASSQPDSLNSPLHF.

This clone was picked up a small number of times. The chain has TRBV6-5 and TRBJ2-2; TRBD1 might be the D (6 bases). Germline assignment: CDR1 MNHEY and CDR2 SVGAGI. The CDR3 has 14 residues. The V end was cut by 6 bases, the J end by 3 bases, with 11 bases between. CDR3 in DNA: TGTGCCAGCAGAGAGGGGGACGACACCGGGGAGCTGTTTTTT. Residues: CASREGDDTGELFF.

This chain connects TRBV5-1 to TRBJ1-2; TRBD1 agrees at 7 bases. V lost 0 bases to trimming and J lost 4 bases; unmatched junction nucleotides: 3. The V gene's germline CDR1 is SGHRS and CDR2 YFSETQ. The CDR3 is 14 residues long. CDR3 sequence reads: CASSLAGDSYGYTF. The CDR3 DNA is TGCGCCAGCAGCTTGGCCGGGGACAGCTATGGCTACACCTTC.

The genes are TRBV2 and TRBJ2-1; 7 nucleotides line up with TRBD1. The V and J ends lost 5 bases and 9 bases, in that order; junction bases with no gene match: 4. This CDR3 has 12 amino acids. Germline lookup yields CDR1 SNHLY and CDR2 FYNNEI. The CDR3 reads CASSRGTAEQFF. CDR3 bases: TGTGCCAGCAGTAGAGGGACAGCTGAGCAGTTCTTC.